This T cell receptor (beta chain) was identified during a study of Graves' ophthalmopathy and Graves' hyperthyroidism. This clonotype was counted between two and nine times. Using RNA transcripts, the TCR beta CDR3 regions were amplified. First-round RT-PCR used HTBI primers; second-round multiplex PCR followed. TCRdb re-called the multiplex PCR reads with MiXCR, one entry per CDR3 protein. Of 400,000 or so distinct CDR3 sequences listed, about 17% are singletons. This TCR was sampled from an adult woman with stable Graves' hyperthyroidism. Sequencing was carried out using peripheral blood.

In nucleotides, the CDR3 is TGTGCCAGCAGCCGAGAAAGTGGGGAGCTGTTTTTT. Translated, it gives CASSRESGELFF. The genes are TRBV5-4 and TRBJ2-2, with D hard to call. Germline V gives CDR1 SGHNT, CDR2 YYREEE (reference sequence). The V end lost 4 bases, the J end lost 8 bases, and 9 bases lay between the germline ends. The CDR3 sequence is 12 residues long.